These 20 T cell receptor beta chains were all obtained from the same sample, sequenced in a study of vaccination and CD4 T cells after COVID-19. The treatment here: roughly 11-day PBMC culture with coronavirus spike peptide pools or control peptides (ViraFEST assay). With the Oncomine TCR Beta short-read assay, DNA from cultured CD4+ T cells was sequenced. One entry per CDR3 protein results from TCRdb running MiXCR on the PCR reads. The repertoire holds about 27,000 distinct CDR3 sequences, approximately 66% seen once, with about a sixth in the top ten. These receptors have no identified antigens. The sample here was CD4+ T cells from blood, cultured in vitro, taken after SARS-CoV-2 vaccination. The receptors were gathered from a human donor who received a COVID-19 vaccine.

The J gene is TRBJ1-2, the V gene TRBV20-1; D not certain. The CDR3 loop spans 13 amino acids. Trimming removed 4 bases at V and 7 bases at J, with 16 bases between. Germline CDR1 reads DFQATT; CDR2 reads SNEGSKA (reference sequence). The CDR3 DNA sequence: TGCAGTGCTACCTCCAGTGGGAGCGGTGGCTACACCTTC. Its protein is CSATSSGSGGYTF.

This clonotype occurred a few times. An end of the junction does not agree with germline; a read error may underlie this. V gene TRBV19 combines with J gene TRBJ2-5, with D unclear. The germline V gene has CDR1 LNHDA and CDR2 SQIVND (reference sequence). The CDR3 length is 12 residues. The CDR3 DNA reads TGTGCCAGTAGTGTAGATCAAGAGACCCAGTACTTC. It specifies CASSVDQETQYF.

The rearrangement links TRBV15 to TRBJ2-1; 7 bases are shared with TRBD1. The CDR3 spans 16 residues. J gave up 9 bases and V 2 bases, and 13 bases lay outside the gene matches. Looked up from germline, CDR1 is LNHNV and CDR2 is YYDKDF (reference sequence). CDR3 region: CATSRLTGAIESEQFF. The CDR3 nucleotides are TGTGCCACCAGCAGATTAACAGGGGCTATCGAGAGTGAGCAGTTCTTC.

In this sample, this clonotype turned up once. The genes are TRBV9 and TRBJ2-5; a possible D gene is TRBD2 (6 bases). Germline V lookup: CDR1 SGDLS, CDR2 YYNGEE. The CDR3 spans 15 residues. The V end lost 2 bases, the J end lost 4 bases, and 15 bases lay between the germline ends. The DNA of the CDR3 is TGTGCCAGCAGCGTTAGTTTTTCGGGAGTAGAGACCCAGTACTTC. This gives the protein CASSVSFSGVETQYF.

The J gene is TRBJ2-5, the V gene TRBV9; D is possibly TRBD2 (6 bases). The germline V gene encodes CDR1 SGDLS and CDR2 YYNGEE. The V end lost 4 bases, the J end lost 2 bases, and 12 bases lay between the germline ends. The CDR3 spans 14 residues. CDR3 nucleotides: TGTGCCAGCAGCCCGCAGGAGGGGCAAGAGACCCAGTACTTC. Its protein product is CASSPQEGQETQYF.

The genes are TRBV2 and TRBJ1-1, with a weak D call TRBD1 (6 bases). Trimming removed 4 bases at V and 5 bases at J, with 17 bases between. Germline V gene lookup returns CDR1 SNHLY and CDR2 FYNNEI. The CDR3 runs 15 residues. CDR3 amino acids: CASSVGGQGGTEAFF. The CDR3 region has the DNA TGTGCCAGCAGTGTGGGGGGGCAGGGAGGGACTGAAGCTTTCTTT. The complete variable domain, with remaining parts taken from reference TRBV2 and TRBJ1-1, reads EPEVTQTPSHQVTQMGQEVILRCVPISNHLYFYWYRQILGQKVEFLVSFYNNEISEKSEIFDDQFSVERPDGSNFTLKIRSTKLEDSAMYFCASSVGGQGGTEAFFGQGTRLTVV.

Within the sample, this clonotype is medium-sized (0.01 to 0.1%). This chain links TRBV14 with TRBJ1-4; D is uncertain. Trimming left V 3 bases short and J 8 bases short, with 7 bases between. Germline V lookup: CDR1 SGHDN, CDR2 FVKESK. The CDR3 sequence is 12 residues long. DNA of the CDR3: TGTGCCAGCAGCCAGTGGAGAGAAAAACTGTTTTTT. Encoded protein: CASSQWREKLFF.

This clonotype was recorded a few times. The chain employs TRBV24-1 and TRBJ1-3; D not resolved. The V gene lost 5 bases and the J gene lost 0 bases, with 10 bases spanning the gap. Germline assignment: CDR1 KGHDR and CDR2 SFDVKD. The CDR3 length is 15 residues. For the CDR3, the DNA is TGTGCCACCAGTGGAACCGAGAGCTCTGGAAACACCATATATTTT. This sequence encodes CATSGTESSGNTIYF.

V usage is TRBV18 and J usage is TRBJ2-2; D perhaps matches TRBD1 (5 bases). The CDR3 runs to 14 residues. Trimming took off 3 bases at V and 6 bases at J, with 11 bases between the two ends. The germline V gene has CDR1 KGHSH and CDR2 LQKENI. The CDR3 spells CASSPGQFSGELFF. The CDR3 coding sequence is TGTGCCAGCTCACCGGGGCAGTTCTCCGGGGAGCTGTTTTTT.

The chain is built from TRBV2 and TRBJ2-5; 8 bases fit TRBD2. Germline V gives CDR1 SNHLY, CDR2 FYNNEI. The CDR3 has 17 amino acids. The ends lost 5 bases at V and 2 bases at J; junction bases unmatched: 13. As DNA, the CDR3 is TGTGCCAGCAGTCCCCCCTCTACGGGGGGGCTGCAAGAGACCCAGTACTTC. Translating it yields CASSPPSTGGLQETQYF.

The rearrangement links TRBV3-1 to TRBJ2-2, with 9 bases lining up with TRBD2. After removal of 1 base from V and 5 bases from J, the junction contained 2 bases not matched to a gene. Germline values: CDR1 LGHDT, CDR2 YNNKEL (reference sequence). This CDR3 has 15 residues. DNA for the CDR3: TGTGCCAGCAGCCAAGGCGGGGGGGGTACCGGGGAGCTGTTTTTT. This translates into CASSQGGGGTGELFF.

This chain connects TRBV7-8 to TRBJ1-5; D might be TRBD1 (5 bases). This CDR3 is 21 amino acids long. The germline CDR1 and CDR2 sequences are SGHVS and FQNEAQ. Trimming shortened V by 4 bases and J by 2 bases, and 30 bases separated the two germline ends. The CDR3 protein is CASSSGHLGVGRGSGNQPQHF. CDR3 bases: TGTGCCAGCAGCTCCGGACACTTGGGGGTTGGCAGAGGCAGTGGCAATCAGCCCCAGCATTTT.

V usage is TRBV6-1 and J usage is TRBJ2-1, with 8 nucleotides matching TRBD1. The CDR3 length is 15 residues. Germline-derived CDR1 and CDR2 are MNHNS and SASEGT. The J segment lost 5 bases and the V segment lost 8 bases, leaving 11 bases of the junction unmatched. CDR3 sequence (DNA): TGTGCCAGCGCCGATGGACAGGGTCAGAACAATGAGCAGTTCTTC. It specifies CASADGQGQNNEQFF.

This chain uses TRBV12-3 or TRBV12-4 with TRBJ1-1; D ambiguous. V shed 2 bases and J shed 1 base, with 5 bases lying between them. The CDR3 is 13 amino acids. The CDR3 sequence is CASSLRKNTEAFF. The DNA for the CDR3 is TGTGCCAGCAGTTTACGGAAGAACACTGAAGCTTTCTTT.

The chain employs TRBV30 and TRBJ2-2; D gene ambiguous. CDR1 GTSNPN and CDR2 SVGIG come from the germline V gene (reference sequence). CDR3 length equals 13 residues. The ends were cut back, 4 bases at V and 7 bases at J, with 13 bases in the middle. The CDR3 DNA is TGTGCCTGGAACCCTAGGGTTCTCGGGGAGCTGTTTTTT. Translated, it gives CAWNPRVLGELFF.

The chain couples TRBV12-3 or TRBV12-4 to TRBJ1-2; no clear D gene. The CDR3 spans 14 residues. V lost 6 bases and J 6 bases, leaving 17 bases between the germline ends. In DNA form, the CDR3 reads TGTGCCAGCAGCCACTCGCGACCGACCCATGGCTACACCTTC. Encoded protein: CASSHSRPTHGYTF.

This chain joins TRBV7-9 and TRBJ1-4, with D possibly matching TRBD1 (5 bases). The CDR3 has 17 residues. Germline-derived CDR1 and CDR2 are SEHNR and FQNEAQ (reference sequence). Between the trimmed V and J ends, which lost 2 bases and 7 bases, there was a span of 20 bases. This CDR3 reads CASSLWAGTSSGEKLFF. CDR3 sequence (DNA): TGTGCCAGCAGCTTATGGGCGGGGACCTCATCTGGTGAAAAACTGTTTTTT.

This clonotype was picked up a small number of times. This sequence joins TRBV19 and TRBJ2-7, with 8 bases matching TRBD1. The CDR3 extends over 15 amino acids. From germline, CDR1 is LNHDA and CDR2 SQIVND (reference sequence). The trim removed 3 bases at V and 0 bases at J, leaving 4 bases unmatched. CDR3 sequence (DNA): TGTGCCAGTAGTATCGGACAGGGAAACTCCTACGAGCAGTACTTC. Its protein is CASSIGQGNSYEQYF.

This chain uses TRBV20-1 with TRBJ1-6; the D gene is possibly TRBD1 (6 bases). This CDR3 comprises 15 residues. The V gene lost 2 bases and the J gene lost 6 bases, with 14 bases spanning the gap. Per the germline V gene, CDR1 is DFQATT and CDR2 is SNEGSKA (reference sequence). This chain's CDR3 is CSARLTTGINSPLHF. DNA of the CDR3: TGCAGTGCTAGACTAACTACAGGGATTAATTCACCCCTCCACTTT.

The genes are TRBV7-2 and TRBJ2-2; the match to TRBD1 covers 8 bases. Germline CDR1 reads SGHTA; CDR2 reads FQGNSA. The CDR3 runs 15 residues. V shed 3 bases, J shed 3 bases, and the junction held 3 bases outside the gene matches. For the CDR3, the DNA is TGTGCCAGCAGCTTCCCAGGGGGCTACACCGGGGAGCTGTTTTTT. Translating gives CASSFPGGYTGELFF.